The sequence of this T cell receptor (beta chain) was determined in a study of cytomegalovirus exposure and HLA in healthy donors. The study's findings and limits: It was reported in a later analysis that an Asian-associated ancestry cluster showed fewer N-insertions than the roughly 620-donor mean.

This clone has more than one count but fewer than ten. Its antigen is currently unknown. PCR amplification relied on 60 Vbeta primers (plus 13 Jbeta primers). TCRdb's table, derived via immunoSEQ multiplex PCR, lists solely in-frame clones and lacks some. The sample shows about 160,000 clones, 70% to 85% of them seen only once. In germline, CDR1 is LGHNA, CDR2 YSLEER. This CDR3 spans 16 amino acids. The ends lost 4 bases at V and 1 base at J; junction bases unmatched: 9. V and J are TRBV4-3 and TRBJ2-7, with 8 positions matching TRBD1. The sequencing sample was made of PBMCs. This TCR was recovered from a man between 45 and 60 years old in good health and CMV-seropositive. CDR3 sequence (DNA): TGCGCCAGCAGCCCCCCGAACTGGACAGGGTCCTACGAGCAGTACTTC. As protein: CASSPPNWTGSYEQYF.